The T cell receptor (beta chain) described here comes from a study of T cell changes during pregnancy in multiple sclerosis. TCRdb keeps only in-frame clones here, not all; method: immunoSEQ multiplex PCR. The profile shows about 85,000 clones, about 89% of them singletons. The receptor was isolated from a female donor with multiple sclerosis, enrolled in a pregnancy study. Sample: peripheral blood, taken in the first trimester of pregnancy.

CDR3 loop: CASSATGVSSYNSPLHF. The CDR3 DNA reads as TGTGCCAGCAGCGCAACAGGGGTATCGTCCTATAATTCACCCCTCCACTTT. The V call is TRBV2, the J call TRBJ1-6, with 7 nucleotides matching TRBD1. V shed 6 bases, J shed 1 base, and the junction held 9 bases outside the gene matches. CDR3 size: 17 residues. Germline CDR1 is SNHLY and CDR2 is FYNNEI.